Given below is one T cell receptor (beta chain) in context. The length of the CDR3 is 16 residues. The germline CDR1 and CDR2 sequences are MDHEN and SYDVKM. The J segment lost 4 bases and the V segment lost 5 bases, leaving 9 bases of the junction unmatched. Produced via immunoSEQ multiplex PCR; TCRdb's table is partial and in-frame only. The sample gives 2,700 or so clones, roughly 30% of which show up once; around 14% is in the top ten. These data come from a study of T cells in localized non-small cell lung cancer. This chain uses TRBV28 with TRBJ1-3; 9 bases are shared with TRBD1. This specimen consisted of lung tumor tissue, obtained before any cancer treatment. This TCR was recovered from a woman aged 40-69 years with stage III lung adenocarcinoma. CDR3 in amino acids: CASSPGGTGLGNTIYF. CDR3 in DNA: TGTGCCAGCAGTCCGGGGGGGACAGGGCTCGGAAACACCATATATTTT.